Below, 16 T cell receptor beta chains from the same sample are listed, as sequenced in a study of blood T cell repertoires in COVID-19. Assay: immunoSEQ multiplex PCR; the TCRdb copy retains only in-frame clones and omits some. The repertoire includes about 51,000 clones, 91% of them detected once, and about 3.1% sits in the top ten. The sequenced sample was peripheral blood. These receptors originate from a man between 45 and 60 years old with acute or convalescent COVID-19.

V and J are TRBV3-1 (or the pseudogene TRBV3-2) and TRBJ2-7; weak D call: TRBD1 (6 bases). The germline CDR1 and CDR2 sequences are LGHDT and YNNKEL (reference sequence). V lost 1 base, J lost 7 bases, and 14 bases lay in between. There are 14 residues in the CDR3. CDR3 loop: CASSQGYRAEEQYF. In nucleotides, the CDR3 is TGTGCCAGCAGCCAAGGGTACAGGGCGGAAGAGCAGTACTTC.

V and J are TRBV6-5 and TRBJ1-6; D not certain. V lost 6 bases and J lost 5, with 14 bases in between. The CDR3 is made up of 15 amino acids. Looked up from germline, CDR1 is MNHEY and CDR2 is SVGAGI. The CDR3 DNA reads TGTGCCAGCAGGCGGGGATGGGCGGATAATTCACCCCTCCACTTT. Translation gives CASRRGWADNSPLHF.

The V and J genes are TRBV7-2 and TRBJ2-4; D might be TRBD1 (5 bases). This CDR3 has 15 residues. The germline CDR1 and CDR2 sequences are SGHTA and FQGNSA. The V end lost 1 base, the J end lost 0 bases, and 7 bases lay between the germline ends. The CDR3 sequence: CASSLEGIAKNIQYF. CDR3 coding DNA: TGTGCCAGCAGCTTAGAGGGGATAGCCAAAAACATTCAGTACTTC.

The chain combines TRBV5-1 with TRBJ2-2, with 8 bases matching TRBD2. The CDR3 sequence is 15 residues long. After removal of 3 bases from V and 5 bases from J, the junction contained 6 bases not matched to a gene. Germline V gene sequence: CDR1 SGHRS, CDR2 YFSETQ. The CDR3 region has the DNA TGCGCCAGCAGCTCCTCGGGCGGGGGGACCGGGGAGCTGTTTTTT. Translation gives CASSSSGGGTGELFF.

The CDR3 loop reads CASSARRLDTSYNEQFF. Written as DNA, the CDR3 is TGCGCCAGCAGCGCGCGGAGACTAGACACCTCCTACAATGAGCAGTTCTTC. V is TRBV5-1 and J is TRBJ2-1, with D possibly being TRBD2 (6 bases). The CDR3 runs 17 residues. Trimming left V 4 bases short and J 0 bases short, with 17 bases between. Germline V gene lookup returns CDR1 SGHRS and CDR2 YFSETQ.

The table lists this clone with a count of one. The chain employs TRBV5-1 and TRBJ1-1; tentatively, D is TRBD1 (6 bases). The ends were cut back, 1 base at V and 0 bases at J, with 16 bases in the middle. Germline loops: CDR1 SGHRS, CDR2 YFSETQ. CDR3 length equals 17 residues. CDR3 amino acids: CASSLKRAGAVNTEAFF. The CDR3 region has the DNA TGCGCCAGCAGCTTGAAGAGGGCAGGGGCTGTGAACACTGAAGCTTTCTTT.

The CDR3 protein is CASSKIHERLIGNEQFF. The CDR3 region has the DNA TGTGCCAGCAGCAAAATTCATGAGAGGTTAATAGGCAATGAGCAGTTCTTC. The V call is TRBV21-1, the J call TRBJ2-1; the table assigns TRBD2, which was not confirmed against the DNA. TRBV21-1 is a pseudogene. The CDR3 spans 17 residues.

The chain uses TRBV6-5 and TRBJ2-7; D is unresolved. The CDR3 has 14 residues. Looked up from germline, CDR1 is MNHEY and CDR2 is SVGAGI. Trimming cost V 4 bases and J 3 bases, with 13 bases left between them. CDR3 in amino acids: CASSLSRSSYEQYF. In DNA form, the CDR3 reads TGTGCCAGCAGTTTAAGCAGGTCGAGCTACGAGCAGTACTTC.

The chain is built from TRBV7-9 and TRBJ1-6; TRBD1 aligns across 12 bases. Germline lookup yields CDR1 SEHNR and CDR2 FQNEAQ (reference sequence). With V trimmed by 6 bases and J by 14 bases, 8 bases remained unmatched. This CDR3 contains 14 residues. The CDR3 DNA follows: TGTGCCAGCAGTCCCGGGACAGGGGGCTTAACCCTCCACTTT. Encoded protein: CASSPGTGGLTLHF.

The chain recombines TRBV24-1 with TRBJ1-2, with D perhaps TRBD1 (5 bases). There are 14 residues in the CDR3. V was shortened by 4 bases and J by 5 bases, with 13 bases between the two germline ends. Germline V gene sequence: CDR1 KGHDR, CDR2 SFDVKD. The CDR3 loop reads CATSDRQRDYGYTF. In nucleotides, the CDR3 is TGTGCCACCAGTGACCGACAGAGAGATTATGGCTACACCTTC.

This chain connects TRBV29-1 to TRBJ1-1; a possible D gene is TRBD1 (5 bases). The CDR3 totals 14 residues. Germline V gene sequence: CDR1 SQVTM, CDR2 ANQGSEA. The V gene lost 4 bases and the J gene lost 2 bases, with 14 bases spanning the gap. The CDR3 loop is CSVARGSQNTEAFF. CDR3 DNA sequence: TGCAGCGTTGCAAGGGGCAGCCAAAACACTGAAGCTTTCTTT.

V and J are TRBV14 and TRBJ2-7; 7 nucleotides match TRBD1. The V segment lost 4 bases and the J segment 6 bases; nucleotides outside the gene matches: 6. The CDR3 length is 13 residues. CDR1 and CDR2 (germline): SGHDN, FVKESK. DNA for the CDR3: TGTGCCAGCAGCCCTCGACAGGGCGGCGAGCAGTACTTC. Protein sequence: CASSPRQGGEQYF.

V gene TRBV18 combines with J gene TRBJ2-7; D remains unclear. The CDR3 consists of 14 residues. Per germline, CDR1 KGHSH and CDR2 LQKENI. Trimming took off 4 bases at V and 2 bases at J, with 12 bases between the two ends. CDR3 DNA: TGTGCCAGCTCACAGAACGGAGAAACCTACGAGCAGTACTTC. It encodes CASSQNGETYEQYF.

This chain links TRBV30 with TRBJ2-7; weak D call: TRBD2 (5 bases). Per the germline V gene, CDR1 is GTSNPN and CDR2 is SVGIG (reference sequence). The CDR3 covers 14 residues. V lost 4 bases, J lost 0 bases, and 13 bases lay in between. CDR3 residues: CAWTRGGSSYEQYF. Written as DNA, the CDR3 is TGTGCCTGGACGCGCGGTGGGAGCTCCTACGAGCAGTACTTC.

The count of this clone is one. The chain carries TRBV6-1 and TRBJ1-1, with D perhaps matching TRBD1 (5 bases). Germline V gene sequence: CDR1 MNHNS, CDR2 SASEGT. This CDR3 contains 15 residues. The V gene lost 3 bases and the J gene lost 0 bases, with 11 bases spanning the gap. CDR3 sequence: CASSDDRGLNTEAFF. CDR3 DNA sequence: TGTGCCAGCAGTGACGATAGGGGCTTGAACACTGAAGCTTTCTTT.

The rearrangement uses TRBV2 and TRBJ1-6, with unresolved D. This CDR3 has 13 amino acids. Trimming removed 11 bases from V and 10 bases from J, with 18 bases in between. Germline CDR1 SNHLY, CDR2 FYNNEI. CDR3 protein: CAGSPEGRSPLHF. The CDR3 coding sequence is TGTGCCGGATCCCCCGAGGGCAGATCACCCCTCCACTTT. Filled out from reference TRBV2 and TRBJ1-6, the complete variable domain reads EPEVTQTPSHQVTQMGQEVILRCVPISNHLYFYWYRQILGQKVEFLVSFYNNEISEKSEIFDDQFSVERPDGSNFTLKIRSTKLEDSAMYFCAGSPEGRSPLHFGNGTRLTVT.